A single sample gave rise to the 18 T cell receptor beta chains below, sequenced in a study of siplizumab effects on memory and regulatory T cells. Sequencing was performed with immunoSEQ multiplex PCR; in TCRdb, only in-frame clones are kept and a portion is missing. The top ten clones hold approximately 1.5% of a sample with 99,000 or so clones, roughly 94% of them seen once. The sequencing sample was made of non-Treg CD4+ T cells sorted from blood. Receptors were obtained from a human donor in good health.

The V call is TRBV4-1, the J call TRBJ2-6; TRBD1 is a possible D gene (6 bases). Per the germline V gene, CDR1 is MGHRA and CDR2 is YSYEKL. This CDR3 region has 19 residues. V lost 1 base and J lost 0, with 16 bases in between. CDR3 sequence reads: CASSQARTRGTSGANVLTF. Here the CDR3 DNA reads TGCGCCAGCAGCCAAGCCCGGACAAGGGGGACCTCTGGGGCCAACGTCCTGACTTTC.

V and J are TRBV28 and TRBJ1-4, with D possibly matching TRBD1 (6 bases). V lost 7 bases and J 6 bases, leaving 15 bases between the germline ends. The length of the CDR3 is 14 residues. Germline CDR1 and CDR2: MDHEN and SYDVKM. CDR3 in amino acids: CASKPGGADEKLFF. The CDR3 DNA sequence: TGTGCCAGCAAGCCCGGGGGCGCGGATGAAAAACTGTTTTTT.

This clone was picked up one time. The chain is built from TRBV19 and TRBJ2-7, with TRBD2 matching over 10 bases. V gave up 5 bases and J gave up 5 bases; unmatched junction bases: 15. The germline gives CDR1 LNHDA, CDR2 SQIVND (reference sequence). There are 17 residues in the CDR3. The CDR3 DNA reads TGTGCCAGTAGTCAAGCGGCTAGCGGGAGCACTTACGACGAGCAGTACTTC. This codes for CASSQAASGSTYDEQYF.

The chain links TRBV18 to TRBJ2-1, with 11 bases aligning to TRBD1. The CDR3 runs 18 residues. J gave up 9 bases and V 3 bases, and 16 bases lay outside the gene matches. Germline CDR1 is KGHSH and CDR2 is LQKENI. Here the CDR3 reads CASSPKPTGTGGGGEQFF. The CDR3 DNA follows: TGTGCCAGCTCACCTAAGCCCACCGGGACAGGGGGTGGCGGTGAGCAGTTCTTC.

The chain's CDR3 is CASSPDAYQHTDTQYF. The CDR3, as DNA: TGTGCCAGCTCCCCCGACGCATATCAGCACACAGATACGCAGTATTTT. The chain recombines TRBV6-4 with TRBJ2-3; no clear D gene. CDR1 is MRHNA, CDR2 SNTAGT, per germline. The V end was cut by 8 bases, the J end by 2 bases, with 20 bases between. The length of the CDR3 is 16 residues.

The rearrangement links TRBV5-1 to TRBJ2-3, with D unclear. The V end was cut by 1 base, the J end by 4 bases, with 4 bases between. Germline V gives CDR1 SGHRS, CDR2 YFSETQ. The CDR3 consists of 12 residues. The CDR3 DNA is TGCGCCAGCAGCTTGCCGGCAGATACGCAGTATTTT. As protein: CASSLPADTQYF.

The chain is built from TRBV11-2 and TRBJ2-7; 7 bases line up with TRBD2. J lost 3 bases, V lost 8 bases, and 10 bases had no gene match. The CDR3 runs to 14 residues. From germline, CDR1 is SGHAT and CDR2 FQNNGV. CDR3 DNA: TGTGCCAGCCGGCGAGCGGGACCAAACTACGAGCAGTACTTC. It encodes CASRRAGPNYEQYF. Full variable domain (rest looked up from reference TRBV11-2 and TRBJ2-7): EAGVAQSPRYKIIEKRQSVAFWCNPISGHATLYWYQQILGQGPKLLIQFQNNGVVDDSQLPKDRFSAERLKGVDSTLKIQPAKLEDSAVYLCASRRAGPNYEQYFGPGTRLTVT.

The chain uses TRBV29-1 and TRBJ2-2; TRBD2 aligns across 7 bases. V was pared by 0 bases and J by 5 bases, with 9 bases of the junction left unmatched. This CDR3 region has 16 residues. Germline CDR1 is SQVTM and CDR2 is ANQGSEA. The CDR3 DNA reads TGCAGCGTTGAAGATGTGTTTGGGCGGGGGACCGGGGAGCTGTTTTTT. Residues: CSVEDVFGRGTGELFF.

The CDR3 DNA is TGTGCCAGCAGTTTATCGGTGCCGGATACGCAGTATTTT. Encoded protein: CASSLSVPDTQYF. The chain is built from TRBV28 and TRBJ2-3; no reliable D call. Per the germline V gene, CDR1 is MDHEN and CDR2 is SYDVKM. The CDR3 contains 13 residues. The V and J ends lost 1 base and 6 bases respectively, with 8 bases between them.

This chain uses TRBV5-1 with TRBJ2-1; 7 nucleotides match TRBD2. V trimming: 4 bases; J trimming: 1 base; junction bases outside the gene matches: 5. The CDR3 covers 15 residues. Per germline, CDR1 SGHRS and CDR2 YFSETQ. The CDR3 DNA follows: TGCGCCAGCAGCACCGGACTAGTTTCCTACAATGAGCAGTTCTTC. Translating gives CASSTGLVSYNEQFF.

Here the CDR3 reads CASRWDNEQFF. In DNA, the CDR3 is TGCGCCAGCAGGTGGGACAATGAGCAGTTCTTC. The rearrangement uses TRBV5-1 and TRBJ2-1; no firm D call. This CDR3 region has 11 residues. Germline V CDR1 and CDR2: SGHRS, YFSETQ. The V end lost 5 bases, the J end lost 5 bases, and 5 bases lay between the germline ends.

This chain joins TRBV18 and TRBJ1-1, with D unresolved. The CDR3 extends over 14 amino acids. Germline CDR1 and CDR2: KGHSH and LQKENI. Deletions cut 2 bases from V and 1 base from J, with 8 bases between. For the CDR3, the DNA is TGTGCCAGCTCACCAACGGCAACGAACACTGAAGCTTTCTTT. Translated, it gives CASSPTATNTEAFF.

V gene TRBV18 combines with J gene TRBJ2-6; D ambiguous. This CDR3 is built from 14 residues. The V and J ends lost 0 bases and 2 bases respectively, with 2 bases between them. Germline loops: CDR1 KGHSH, CDR2 LQKENI. The CDR3 reads CASSPPAGANVLTF. CDR3 nucleotides: TGTGCCAGCTCACCACCTGCTGGGGCCAACGTCCTGACTTTC.

The V gene is TRBV12-5, the J gene TRBJ2-2, with D perhaps matching TRBD1 (6 bases). CDR1 is LGHNT and CDR2 is FRNRAP in the germline V gene. The CDR3 length is 15 residues. V was cut by 1 base and J by 6 bases, with 12 bases left in between. The CDR3 region is CASGLAGEEAGELFF. CDR3 coding DNA: TGTGCTAGTGGTTTGGCAGGGGAAGAGGCCGGGGAGCTGTTTTTT.

The chain uses TRBV7-2 and TRBJ1-2; D perhaps matches TRBD1 (5 bases). This CDR3 is 13 amino acids long. With 2 bases removed from V and 8 bases from J, the gap between germline ends came to 12 bases. Germline V gene data show CDR1 as SGHTA and CDR2 as FQGNSA. The CDR3 DNA sequence: TGTGCCAGCAGCTTATTTCGGACATCCGGCTACACCTTC. It encodes CASSLFRTSGYTF.

This chain uses TRBV7-9 with TRBJ1-2, with 12 bases matching TRBD1. The CDR3 runs to 15 residues. Germline CDR1 and CDR2: SEHNR and FQNEAQ (reference sequence). V lost 5 bases and J lost 5; bases outside the gene matches: 6. As DNA, the CDR3 is TGTGCCAGCAGCACACCGGGACAGGGGGCTTATGGCTACACCTTC. This encodes CASSTPGQGAYGYTF.

The sample holds one count of this clone. The CDR3 reads CASSLRGASGEKLFF. In DNA form, the CDR3 reads TGTGCCAGCAGTTTGAGAGGGGCCTCGGGCGAAAAACTGTTTTTT. The chain links TRBV28 to TRBJ1-4; a possible D gene is TRBD1 (5 bases). Germline V CDR1 and CDR2: MDHEN, SYDVKM. The CDR3 has 15 residues. V was pared by 3 bases and J by 8 bases, with 16 bases between. Full variable domain (outside the CDR3, taken from reference TRBV28 and TRBJ1-4): DVKVTQSSRYLVKRTGEKVFLECVQDMDHENMFWYRQDPGLGLRLIYFSYDVKMKEKGDIPEGYSVSREKKERFSLILESASTNQTSMYLCASSLRGASGEKLFFGSGTQLSVL.

The rearrangement joins TRBV19 to TRBJ2-1; 7 bases are shared with TRBD1. This CDR3 has 16 amino acids. Germline V gene sequence: CDR1 LNHDA, CDR2 SQIVND (reference sequence). Germline trimming cut 4 bases from V and 4 bases from J; bases unmatched to any gene: 10. The CDR3 DNA reads as TGTGCCAGTAGTACTCAAGAGGGGGCTCGATACAATGAGCAGTTCTTC. Translating gives CASSTQEGARYNEQFF.